This T cell receptor (beta chain) was captured in a study of identical twins. TCRdb re-derived calls from the 5' RACE reads in MiXCR, one entry per CDR3 protein. The repertoire holds around 1.7 million distinct CDR3 sequences, with about 30% as singletons. V lost 2 bases, J lost 0 bases, and 13 bases lay in between. CDR1 MNHEY and CDR2 SMNVEV come from the germline V gene (reference sequence). This CDR3 has 16 residues. The source of this sequence is a newborn girl in good health. The chain uses TRBV27 and TRBJ1-1; no reliable D call. The sequencing input was cord blood. CDR3: CASSLRAGRLNTEAFF. The CDR3 DNA follows: TGTGCCAGCAGTTTACGCGCGGGGAGGCTGAACACTGAAGCTTTCTTT.